The next 18 T cell receptor beta chains were all read from a single sample in a study of cytomegalovirus exposure and HLA in healthy donors. In the PCR, 60 Vbeta and 13 Jbeta primers were used. Profiled with immunoSEQ multiplex PCR; TCRdb holds only in-frame clones, not every one. The sample gives over 85,000 clones, roughly four fifths of which show up once; over 6% is in the top ten. The sequenced sample consisted of PBMCs. The receptors here all came from a female donor in good health and CMV-seronegative.

The chain combines TRBV6-1 with TRBJ2-7, with TRBD2 matching 16 bases. The germline CDR1 and CDR2 sequences are MNHNS and SASEGT. The length of the CDR3 is 16 residues. Trimming at V came to 3 bases and at J to 2 bases, leaving 1 base not matched to a gene. DNA of the CDR3: TGTGCCAGCAGTGACGGGACTAGCGGGAGGGCCTACGAGCAGTACTTC. This sequence encodes CASSDGTSGRAYEQYF.

The chain couples TRBV7-6 to TRBJ1-1; 9 nucleotides line up with TRBD1. The CDR3 spans 15 residues. V lost 5 bases, J lost 2 bases, and 6 bases stayed unmatched. In germline, CDR1 is SGHVS, CDR2 FNYEAQ. This chain's CDR3 is CASSLRTGVNTEAFF. CDR3 nucleotide sequence: TGTGCCAGCAGCCTAAGGACAGGGGTTAACACTGAAGCTTTCTTT. The full variable domain, with the rest looked up from reference TRBV7-6 and TRBJ1-1, is GAGVSQSPRYKVTKRGQDVALRCDPISGHVSLYWYRQALGQGPEFLTYFNYEAQQDKSGLPNDRFSAERPEGSISTLTIQRTEQRDSAMYRCASSLRTGVNTEAFFGQGTRLTVV.

This chain connects TRBV28 to TRBJ1-2; D perhaps matches TRBD1 (5 bases). Trimming left V 1 base short and J 3 bases short, with 12 bases between. This CDR3 spans 15 amino acids. CDR1 MDHEN and CDR2 SYDVKM come from the germline V gene. In DNA, the CDR3 is TGTGCCAGCAGTTTATCAGGCAGGGAGGACTATGGCTACACCTTC. Protein sequence: CASSLSGREDYGYTF.

J is TRBJ2-1 and V is TRBV7-3, with 7 bases fitting TRBD2. Germline-derived CDR1 and CDR2 are SGHTA and FQGTGA. This CDR3 is built from 13 residues. The V gene end was trimmed by 5 bases and the J gene end by 13 bases; junction bases not matched to a gene: 11. CDR3 protein: CASSLGLGDYQFF. The CDR3 nucleotides are TGTGCCAGCAGCCTAGGCTTAGGGGACTATCAGTTCTTC.

This chain links TRBV2 with TRBJ2-7, with D hard to call. V dropped 4 bases and J dropped 2 bases, with 3 bases sitting between them. Germline-derived CDR1 and CDR2 are SNHLY and FYNNEI. The CDR3 length is 11 residues. Here the CDR3 reads CASSVTYEQYF. Here the CDR3 DNA reads TGTGCCAGCAGTGTCACCTACGAGCAGTACTTC.

This chain joins TRBV10-3 and TRBJ1-4; D gene unclear. CDR3 size: 12 residues. Germline CDR1 reads ENHRY; CDR2 reads SYGVKD. V was cut by 2 bases and J by 10 bases, with 8 bases left in between. For the CDR3, the DNA is TGTGCCATCAGTGAGGGGGAGGCAAAACTGTTTTTT. Translated, it gives CAISEGEAKLFF.

This clone was detected only a few times. J is TRBJ2-7 and V is TRBV6-6, with D tentatively TRBD2 (6 bases). Between the trimmed V and J ends, which lost 6 bases and 3 bases, there was a span of 9 bases. CDR1 and CDR2 from the germline V gene are MNHNY and SVGAGI (reference sequence). The CDR3 extends over 12 amino acids. The CDR3 region has the DNA TGTGCCAGCAGGGGGGGTCACTACGAGCAGTACTTC. Translated, it gives CASRGGHYEQYF.

V and J are TRBV9 and TRBJ1-3; 10 bases line up with TRBD1. This CDR3 is 15 amino acids long. Germline trimming cut 2 bases from V and 3 bases from J; bases unmatched to any gene: 2. Germline V gene data show CDR1 as SGDLS and CDR2 as YYNGEE. The CDR3 nucleotides are TGTGCCAGCAGCGTCGACAGGGGGCTTGGAAACACCATATATTTT. This translates into CASSVDRGLGNTIYF.

This clone has only a few counts. This sequence joins TRBV5-4 and TRBJ1-5; TRBD1 agrees at 8 bases. This CDR3 spans 17 amino acids. Looked up from germline, CDR1 is SGHNT and CDR2 is YYREEE (reference sequence). With 1 base clipped from V and 4 bases from J, the junction kept 10 bases outside the gene matches. The DNA for the CDR3 is TGTGCCAGCAGCTTGTTTCCGGGGACAGGAGCAAATCAGCCCCAGCATTTT. This encodes CASSLFPGTGANQPQHF.

The chain couples TRBV18 to TRBJ1-5; TRBD1 matches 7 bases. Germline V gene sequence: CDR1 KGHSH, CDR2 LQKENI. This CDR3 is 16 amino acids long. Unmatched junction bases numbered 8, after V lost 3 bases and J lost 3 bases. The CDR3 DNA sequence: TGTGCCAGCTCACCCCTAGAACAGGGGTACAATCAGCCCCAGCATTTT. It translates to CASSPLEQGYNQPQHF.

This clone occurred once. The J gene is TRBJ2-7, the V gene TRBV6-6, with 9 bases identical to TRBD1. Germline CDR1 MNHNY, CDR2 SVGAGI (reference sequence). Trimming at V came to 2 bases and at J to 3 bases, leaving 2 bases not matched to a gene. CDR3 length: 14 amino acids. The CDR3 protein is CASSYPGQGYEQYF. The CDR3 bases are TGTGCCAGCAGTTACCCGGGACAGGGCTACGAGCAGTACTTC.

J is TRBJ2-5 and V is TRBV9, with D uncertain. CDR3 size: 13 residues. Per germline, CDR1 SGDLS and CDR2 YYNGEE. V was trimmed by 4 bases and J by 2 bases, leaving 9 bases between them. CDR3 coding DNA: TGTGCCAGCAGCATAGGGCCTCAAGAGACCCAGTACTTC. It specifies CASSIGPQETQYF.

This clone was observed a few times. A read error may produce the germline difference seen at one junction end. V is TRBV18 and J is TRBJ2-3, with 8 nucleotides matching TRBD1. The germline V gene has CDR1 KGHSH and CDR2 LQKENI. This CDR3 has 15 residues. The CDR3 DNA reads TGTGCCAGCTCACCAAGGCAGGGGGCAACAGATACCCAGTATTTT. This translates into CASSPRQGATDTQYF. Complete variable domain (other parts from reference TRBV18 and TRBJ2-3): NAGVMQNPRHLVRRRGQEARLRCSPMKGHSHVYWYRQLPEEGLKFMVYLQKENIIDESGMPKERFSAEFPKEGPSILRIQQVVRGDSAAYFCASSPRQGATDTQYFGPGTRLTVL.

Remarks on this clone: The same CDR3 arises from other DNA sequences in this sample as well. The chain is built from TRBV19 and TRBJ2-7; 7 nucleotides line up with TRBD1. CDR1 and CDR2 from the germline V gene are LNHDA and SQIVND (reference sequence). This CDR3 comprises 13 residues. V shed 4 bases, J shed 2 bases, and the junction held 2 bases outside the gene matches. The CDR3 DNA reads TGTGCCAGTAGTAGACAGGGTGCCTACGAGCAGTACTTC. Amino acid sequence: CASSRQGAYEQYF.

This clone was recorded a few times. This chain uses TRBV6-4 with TRBJ1-1, with 11 bases fitting TRBD1. Per the germline V gene, CDR1 is MRHNA and CDR2 is SNTAGT. The CDR3 consists of 15 residues. The J segment lost 5 bases and the V segment lost 9 bases, leaving 11 bases of the junction unmatched. The CDR3 loop is CASREEGTGGTEAFF. CDR3 coding DNA: TGTGCCAGTAGAGAGGAGGGGACAGGGGGGACTGAAGCTTTCTTT.

CDR3 bases: TGTGCCAGCAGTGAAGCATGGGCTGAACACTACGAGCAGTACTTC. Translation: CASSEAWAEHYEQYF. The V and J genes are TRBV6-1 and TRBJ2-7; D is unresolved. Germline-derived CDR1 and CDR2 are MNHNS and SASEGT. Trimming took off 0 bases at V and 3 bases at J, with 12 bases between the two ends. This CDR3 spans 15 amino acids.

About this clone: No conserved phenylalanine or tryptophan ends this CDR3, so it is likely a read error. The chain employs TRBV13 and TRBJ2-4; 12 nucleotides agree with TRBD2. The CDR3 totals 20 residues. Germline V gene lookup returns CDR1 PRHDT and CDR2 FYEKMQ (reference sequence). The junction had 17 bases not matched to a gene; V was cut back by 8 bases and J by 0 bases. CDR3 nucleotide sequence: TGTGCCAGCTTGTCGCGGTCTCTAGCGGGGGGGGATTTAGCCAAAAACATTCAGTACCTC. Residues: CASLSRSLAGGDLAKNIQYL.

The sample holds one count of this clone. The chain recombines TRBV2 with TRBJ1-6, with D maybe TRBD1 (6 bases). The CDR3 has 13 amino acids. Per the germline V gene, CDR1 is SNHLY and CDR2 is FYNNEI. Trimming left V 7 bases short and J 7 bases short, with 11 bases between. The CDR3 region has the DNA TGTGCCAGCATCGGACAGCACAATTCACCCCTCCACTTT. This encodes CASIGQHNSPLHF.